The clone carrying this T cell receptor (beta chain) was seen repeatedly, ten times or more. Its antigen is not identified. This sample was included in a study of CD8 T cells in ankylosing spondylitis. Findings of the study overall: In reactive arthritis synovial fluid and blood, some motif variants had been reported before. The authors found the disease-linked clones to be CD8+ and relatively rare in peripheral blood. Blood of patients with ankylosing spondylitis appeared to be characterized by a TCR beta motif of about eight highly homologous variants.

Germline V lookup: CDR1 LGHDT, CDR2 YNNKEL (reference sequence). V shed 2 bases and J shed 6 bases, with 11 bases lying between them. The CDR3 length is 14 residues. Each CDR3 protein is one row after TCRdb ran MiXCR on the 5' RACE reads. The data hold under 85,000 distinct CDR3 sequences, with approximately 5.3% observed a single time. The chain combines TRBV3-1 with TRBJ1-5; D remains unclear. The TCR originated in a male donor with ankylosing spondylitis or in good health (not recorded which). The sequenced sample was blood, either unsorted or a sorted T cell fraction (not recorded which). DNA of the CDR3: TGTGCCAGCAGCCAACAGGCGGAAGGTCAGCCCCAGCATTTT. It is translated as CASSQQAEGQPQHF.